This T cell receptor beta chain originates from a study of identical twins. Study results and caveats: The presence of invariant MAIT and iNKT cells could partly confound analyses of zero-insertion sequences.

TCRdb called the 5' RACE reads again in MiXCR, with one record for every CDR3 protein. Of about 190,000 distinct CDR3 sequences listed, approximately 15% are singletons. This clonotype was seen only a few times. Its antigen is not identified. CDR3 length equals 16 residues. After removal of 5 bases from V and 4 bases from J, the junction contained 12 bases not matched to a gene. CDR1 and CDR2 from the germline V gene are SSHAT and FNYEAQ (reference sequence). The sample also formed part of further work on T cells expressing NK-cell markers. That work contributes: The authors derived TCR beta repertoires from sorted CD3+CD56+NKG2C+, CD3+CD56+NKG2C- and CD3+CD56-NKG2C+ T cells. Dominance of the CD3+CD56-NKG2C+ fraction by these clonotypes also held in several donors.

Material for sequencing was CD8+ T cells sorted from blood. This chain links TRBV7-7 with TRBJ2-3; 7 bases agree with TRBD2. The clonotype originates from a young woman in good health. The CDR3 here is CASSPWEGEGPDTQYF. The CDR3 region has the DNA TGTGCCAGCAGCCCTTGGGAGGGTGAGGGTCCAGATACGCAGTATTTT.